This TCR beta chain stems from a study of molecular identifiers for immune sequencing clone quantification. This clonotype was seen a handful of times. V was trimmed by 0 bases and J by 5 bases, leaving 10 bases between them. Germline CDR1 LGHNA, CDR2 YSLEER. The CDR3 spans 14 residues. Construction of naive CD8 libraries employed about 18,000 to 1,000,000 sorted cells together with 10%, 30% or 50% RNA. TCRdb re-derived calls from the PCR reads in MiXCR, one entry per CDR3 protein. Of a few hundred thousand distinct CDR3 sequences in the sample, about 26% were seen once. J is TRBJ1-1 and V is TRBV4-3; D remains unclear. The sequence was collected from a human donor in good health. Some libraries in this study had Jurkat cell RNA spiked in. Material for sequencing was naive CD8+ T cells from blood, with Jurkat cell RNA spiked in. The subset: FACS-sorted CD8+CD4-CCR7+CD45RA+ naive T cells. The DNA of the CDR3 is TGCGCCAGCAGCCAAGACCGGGGAGCGACTGAAGCTTTCTTT. Protein: CASSQDRGATEAFF.